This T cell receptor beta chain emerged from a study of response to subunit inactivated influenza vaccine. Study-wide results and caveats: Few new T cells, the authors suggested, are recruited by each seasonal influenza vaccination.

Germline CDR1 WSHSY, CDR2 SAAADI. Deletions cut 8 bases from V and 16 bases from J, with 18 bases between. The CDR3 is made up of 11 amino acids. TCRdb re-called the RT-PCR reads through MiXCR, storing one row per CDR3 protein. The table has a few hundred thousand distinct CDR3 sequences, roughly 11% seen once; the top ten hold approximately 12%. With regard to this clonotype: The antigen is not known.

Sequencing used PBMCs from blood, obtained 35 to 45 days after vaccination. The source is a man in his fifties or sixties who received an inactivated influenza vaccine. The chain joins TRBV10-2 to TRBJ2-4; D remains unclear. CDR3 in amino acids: CASGPELVSYF. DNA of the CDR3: TGCGCCAGCGGCCCAGAGCTAGTAAGCTACTTC.